This T cell receptor (beta chain) stems from a study of blood T cell repertoires in COVID-19. About the study: Whether acute or convalescent, the COVID-19 samples came from the United States, Italy and Spain. The analysed material was cDNA or gDNA that came from T cells, B-cell-depleted T cells, or PBMCs.

Original processing methods: Amplifying reference gene primers gave estimates of nucleated cell counts. TCRdb keeps only in-frame clones here, not all; method: immunoSEQ multiplex PCR. V and J calls and clone size follow that table, whereas D and trimming were derived from the DNA. The sample shows tens of thousands of clones, roughly 88% of them seen only once. Patients from Seattle were sampled longitudinally, starting during active infection. Germline V CDR1 and CDR2: LGHNT, FRNRAP. Germline trimming cut 9 bases from V and 2 bases from J; bases unmatched to any gene: 6. This CDR3 has 13 amino acids.

Sequencing was done on a sample of peripheral blood. This chain connects TRBV12-5 to TRBJ1-1; TRBD1 agrees at 7 bases. The clonotype comes from a man between 60 and 75 years old with COVID-19, enrolled during active disease. CDR3 coding DNA: TGTGCTAGCGGGACAGAGGTTAACACTGAAGCTTTCTTT. Translation: CASGTEVNTEAFF.